This passage covers 30 T cell receptor beta chains from one sample sequenced in a study of radiation and T cells in renal cell carcinoma. TCRdb keeps only in-frame clones here, not all; method: immunoSEQ multiplex PCR. The sample consists of roughly 130,000 clones, about 88% of them appearing once. Time point reported: baseline pretreatment blood. Treatment denoted: 15 Gy SBRT to primary tumor, nephrectomy 4 weeks later. Sequenced here: blood, sampled from a patient whose treatment included radiotherapy and nephrectomy. These receptors were taken from a woman in her fifties or sixties with renal cell carcinoma.

In the case of this clone: Germline is not matched at one junction end, which may reflect a read error. V usage is TRBV7-7 and J usage is TRBJ2-1; 9 bases align to TRBD2. The CDR3 has 15 residues. Germline loops: CDR1 SSHAT, CDR2 FNYEAQ (reference sequence). The CDR3 region is CASSLEAGGQDEQFF. CDR3 nucleotide sequence: TGTGCTAGCAGCTTAGAGGCGGGGGGGCAAGATGAGCAGTTCTTC.

A note on this clone: At the DNA level, this CDR3 is encoded by other sequences in the same sample as well. As DNA, the CDR3 is TGTGCCAGCAGCTTATCAGGAACCTATGGCTACACCTTC. Residues: CASSLSGTYGYTF. The chain carries TRBV7-9 and TRBJ1-2; no clear D. The ends were cut back, 2 bases at V and 4 bases at J, with 8 bases in the middle. Germline CDR1 and CDR2: SEHNR and FQNEAQ (reference sequence). The CDR3 contains 13 residues.

V and J are TRBV7-9 and TRBJ2-2, with D maybe TRBD1 (6 bases). V lost 5 bases, J lost 7 bases, and 14 bases lay in between. The CDR3 extends over 14 amino acids. Germline V gives CDR1 SEHNR, CDR2 FQNEAQ (reference sequence). The CDR3 region is CASSAGQTNGELFF. The CDR3 nucleotides read TGTGCCAGCAGCGCCGGACAGACAAACGGGGAGCTGTTTTTT.

The V and J genes are TRBV2 and TRBJ1-2; no definite D call. The CDR3 sequence is 15 residues long. The ends were cut back, 6 bases at V and 0 bases at J, with 14 bases in the middle. The V gene's germline CDR1 is SNHLY and CDR2 FYNNEI. The DNA for the CDR3 is TGTGCCAGCAGGTTGGAACGGGAGACTAACTATGGCTACACCTTC. It translates to CASRLERETNYGYTF. The full variable domain, completed using reference TRBV2 and TRBJ1-2, is EPEVTQTPSHQVTQMGQEVILRCVPISNHLYFYWYRQILGQKVEFLVSFYNNEISEKSEIFDDQFSVERPDGSNFTLKIRSTKLEDSAMYFCASRLERETNYGYTFGSGTRLTVV.

The V gene is TRBV5-1, the J gene TRBJ1-2; 12 nucleotides match TRBD1. The CDR3 runs 16 residues. V dropped 4 bases and J dropped 5; count of bases not matched to a gene: 9. The germline gives CDR1 SGHRS, CDR2 YFSETQ. Written as DNA, the CDR3 is TGCGCCAGCAGCACCGCCGGGACAGGGGGCGCTTATGGCTACACCTTC. Amino acid sequence: CASSTAGTGGAYGYTF.

This clone showed up just a few times. CDR3 nucleotide sequence: TGTGCCAGCAGCACTAACAGCCGAGAACTGGAAGCTTTCTTT. Protein sequence: CASSTNSRELEAFF. The chain joins TRBV11-1 to TRBJ1-1; no reliable D call. CDR3 length: 14 amino acids. The V gene's germline CDR1 is SGHAT and CDR2 FQDESV (reference sequence). The V gene lost 5 bases and the J gene lost 8 bases, with 18 bases spanning the gap.

This clone was seen only a few times. The sample carries other DNA sequences with the same CDR3. The chain carries TRBV5-1 and TRBJ2-3, with 9 nucleotides matching TRBD2. The germline V gene has CDR1 SGHRS and CDR2 YFSETQ. There are 15 residues in the CDR3. J gave up 1 base and V 3 bases, and 3 bases lay outside the gene matches. The DNA of the CDR3 is TGCGCCAGCAGCTCCTTAGCGGGGGGCACAGATACGCAGTATTTT. It translates to CASSSLAGGTDTQYF.

This chain links TRBV18 with TRBJ1-6, with D unclear. The germline V gene encodes CDR1 KGHSH and CDR2 LQKENI. The CDR3 sequence is 15 residues long. V shed 3 bases and J shed 5 bases, with 11 bases lying between them. The CDR3 DNA reads TGTGCCAGCTCACCGGGGTCGATTCATAATTCACCCCTCCACTTT. Residues: CASSPGSIHNSPLHF.

This clone was detected once. The gene calls are TRBV14 and TRBJ2-1; 7 bases are shared with TRBD2. Germline V gene data show CDR1 as SGHDN and CDR2 as FVKESK. CDR3 length: 18 residues. With V trimmed by 8 bases and J by 5 bases, 21 bases remained unmatched. Here the CDR3 DNA reads TGTGCCAGCCTTAGGGGCGCGGGGGTCCCCCTGGGGGACAATGAGCAGTTCTTC. Amino acids: CASLRGAGVPLGDNEQFF. The full variable domain, with the rest looked up from reference TRBV14 and TRBJ2-1, is EAGVTQFPSHSVIEKGQTVTLRCDPISGHDNLYWYRRVMGKEIKFLLHFVKESKQDESGMPNNRFLAERTGGTYSTLKVQPAELEDSGVYFCASLRGAGVPLGDNEQFFGPGTRLTVL.

This clone was detected a few times. This rearrangement joins TRBV6-5 to TRBJ1-6, with D possibly being TRBD1 (6 bases). V was shortened by 5 bases and J by 9 bases, with 17 bases between the two germline ends. This CDR3 has 15 residues. Germline CDR1 is MNHEY and CDR2 is SVGAGI. The CDR3, as DNA: TGTGCCAGCAGTCCCCAGCGGGGGGCAGGTTCACCCCTCCACTTT. Amino acid sequence: CASSPQRGAGSPLHF.

V usage is TRBV5-1 and J usage is TRBJ2-3; D is possibly TRBD1 or TRBD2 (6 bases each). From germline, CDR1 is SGHRS and CDR2 YFSETQ. CDR3 length equals 16 residues. Between the trimmed V and J ends, which lost 3 bases and 0 bases, there was a span of 14 bases. CDR3 residues: CASSSHRDSSTDTQYF. In DNA, the CDR3 is TGCGCCAGCAGCTCACACAGGGACTCTAGCACAGATACGCAGTATTTT.

The chain recombines TRBV4-2 with TRBJ2-5; tentative D call: TRBD1 (5 bases). The germline V and J ends were trimmed by 5 bases and 5 bases, with 15 bases remaining between them. The CDR3 has 14 amino acids. The germline gives CDR1 LGHNA, CDR2 YNFKEQ. The CDR3 is CASSESLQGETQYF. The CDR3 nucleotides are TGTGCCAGCAGCGAATCCCTGCAGGGTGAGACCCAGTACTTC.

CDR3 loop: CASSPPGTGAYYGYTF. The CDR3 nucleotides are TGTGCCAGCAGCCCACCCGGGACAGGGGCCTACTATGGCTACACCTTC. The chain carries TRBV28 and TRBJ1-2; 10 nucleotides line up with TRBD1. Germline V gives CDR1 MDHEN, CDR2 SYDVKM. Losses at the gene ends were 6 bases for V and 3 bases for J; bases not matched to a gene: 10. The CDR3 is made up of 16 amino acids.

V gene TRBV7-9 combines with J gene TRBJ1-1; maybe TRBD1 (5 bases). Per germline, CDR1 SEHNR and CDR2 FQNEAQ (reference sequence). The CDR3 has 15 amino acids. V gave up 5 bases and J gave up 1 base, with 14 bases separating them. The chain's CDR3 is CASSEAPGPNTEAFF. CDR3 bases: TGTGCCAGCAGCGAGGCCCCGGGGCCGAACACTGAAGCTTTCTTT.

CDR3 amino acids: CASKVLEGTEAFF. In DNA form, the CDR3 reads TGTGCCAGCAAGGTCCTCGAGGGCACTGAAGCTTTCTTT. J is TRBJ1-1 and V is TRBV7-2; no firm D call. The V end was cut by 7 bases, the J end by 4 bases, with 13 bases between. Germline V gives CDR1 SGHTA, CDR2 FQGNSA. The length of the CDR3 is 13 residues. The full variable domain, with the rest looked up from reference TRBV7-2 and TRBJ1-1, is GAGVSQSPSNKVTEKGKDVELRCDPISGHTALYWYRQSLGQGLEFLIYFQGNSAPDKSGLPSDRFSAERTGGSVSTLTIQRTQQEDSAVYLCASKVLEGTEAFFGQGTRLTVV.

This chain links TRBV15 with TRBJ2-5, with a possible D match to TRBD1 (6 bases). This CDR3 has 16 residues. Germline V gene lookup returns CDR1 LNHNV and CDR2 YYDKDF (reference sequence). V was clipped by 0 bases and J by 3 bases, with 14 bases between them. The CDR3 region is CATSREMTGVKETQYF. The CDR3 nucleotides read TGTGCCACCAGCAGAGAGATGACAGGAGTAAAAGAGACCCAGTACTTC.

The rearrangement joins TRBV2 to TRBJ1-3, with 8 nucleotides matching TRBD1. The CDR3 is 15 residues long. J gave up 4 bases and V 6 bases, and 8 bases lay outside the gene matches. CDR1 is SNHLY, CDR2 FYNNEI, per germline. The CDR3 DNA sequence: TGTGCCAGCAGCCTTAGGACAGGGCGGGGAAACACCATATATTTT. Residues: CASSLRTGRGNTIYF.

The chain has TRBV9 and TRBJ1-4; TRBD1 matches 7 bases. The V segment lost 2 bases and the J segment 6 bases; nucleotides outside the gene matches: 4. The CDR3 runs 14 residues. Germline assignment: CDR1 SGDLS and CDR2 YYNGEE. CDR3 coding DNA: TGTGCCAGCAGCGTGAAGGGGGCTGATGAAAAACTGTTTTTT. Amino acids: CASSVKGADEKLFF.

To note about this clone: Other DNA sequences of this sample code for an identical CDR3. CDR3 protein: CASSVATGELFF. Here the CDR3 DNA reads TGTGCCAGCAGCGTAGCTACCGGGGAGCTGTTTTTT. The J gene is TRBJ2-2, the V gene TRBV9, with D unresolved. From germline, CDR1 is SGDLS and CDR2 YYNGEE. V lost 0 bases and J 5 bases, leaving 2 bases between the germline ends. The CDR3 totals 12 residues.

The gene calls are TRBV5-6 and TRBJ1-2; tentatively, D is TRBD1 (5 bases). Germline CDR1 reads SGHDT; CDR2 reads YYEEEE. This CDR3 contains 14 residues. Deletions cut 4 bases from V and 4 bases from J, with 14 bases between. The CDR3 spells CASSPVGHPYGYTF. The CDR3 nucleotides are TGTGCCAGCAGCCCCGTGGGGCACCCCTATGGCTACACCTTC.

The rearrangement links TRBV14 to TRBJ1-4; D remains ambiguous. Germline V CDR1 and CDR2: SGHDN, FVKESK. The CDR3 covers 14 residues. V lost 1 base to trimming and J lost 6 bases, with 9 bases between them. This CDR3 reads CASSQGRRDEKLFF. The CDR3, as DNA: TGTGCCAGCAGCCAAGGTAGAAGGGATGAAAAACTGTTTTTT.

A single count supports this clone. V and J are TRBV5-4 and TRBJ2-5; 9 positions match TRBD2. This CDR3 has 13 amino acids. The V gene end was trimmed by 5 bases and the J gene end by 2 bases; junction bases not matched to a gene: 1. The germline V gene encodes CDR1 SGHNT and CDR2 YYREEE (reference sequence). The CDR3 DNA follows: TGTGCCAGCAGACTAGCGGGTCAAGAGACCCAGTACTTC. This sequence encodes CASRLAGQETQYF. The whole variable domain, remainder taken from reference TRBV5-4 and TRBJ2-5, is ETGVTQSPTHLIKTRGQQVTLRCSSQSGHNTVSWYQQALGQGPQFIFQYYREEENGRGNFPPRFSGLQFPNYSSELNVNALELDDSALYLCASRLAGQETQYFGPGTRLLVL.

The chain carries TRBV5-1 and TRBJ2-7; D is uncertain. Germline CDR1 reads SGHRS; CDR2 reads YFSETQ. With 4 bases removed from V and 0 bases from J, the gap between germline ends came to 11 bases. The CDR3 consists of 14 residues. This chain's CDR3 is CASSEVRDSYEQYF. The CDR3 DNA follows: TGCGCCAGCAGCGAGGTTAGGGACTCCTACGAGCAGTACTTC. The variable domain in full, with the rest retrieved from reference TRBV5-1 and TRBJ2-7, is KAGVTQTPRYLIKTRGQQVTLSCSPISGHRSVSWYQQTPGQGLQFLFEYFSETQRNKGNFPGRFSGRQFSNSRSEMNVSTLELGDSALYLCASSEVRDSYEQYFGPGTRLTVT.

The chain joins TRBV5-6 to TRBJ2-7, with 13 nucleotides matching TRBD2. V was pared by 1 base and J by 4 bases, with 8 bases of the junction left unmatched. This CDR3 spans 17 amino acids. Germline CDR1 reads SGHDT; CDR2 reads YYEEEE. The CDR3 sequence is CASSLLRSGLAGYEQYF. The DNA of the CDR3 is TGTGCCAGCAGCTTGCTACGCTCGGGACTAGCGGGATACGAGCAGTACTTC.

V and J are TRBV5-1 and TRBJ1-5, with a weak D call TRBD1 (6 bases). The germline V and J ends were trimmed by 0 bases and 3 bases, with 10 bases remaining between them. CDR3 length equals 15 residues. From germline, CDR1 is SGHRS and CDR2 YFSETQ. CDR3 protein: CASSLEGGLNQPQHF. The CDR3 nucleotides read TGCGCCAGCAGCTTGGAGGGGGGCCTCAATCAGCCCCAGCATTTT.

This clone was observed a handful of times. This chain connects TRBV5-1 to TRBJ2-7; 9 bases are shared with TRBD1. The germline CDR1 and CDR2 sequences are SGHRS and YFSETQ. This CDR3 has 15 residues. The V gene end was trimmed by 4 bases and the J gene end by 5 bases; junction bases not matched to a gene: 10. The DNA of the CDR3 is TGCGCCAGCAGCGCTAGGACAGGGGAGCCGGACGAGCAGTACTTC. It encodes CASSARTGEPDEQYF.

V and J are TRBV29-1 and TRBJ2-2; a possible D gene is TRBD2 (6 bases). Germline V gene sequence: CDR1 SQVTM, CDR2 ANQGSEA. CDR3 length equals 13 residues. Trimming stripped 3 bases from V and 4 bases from J, with 9 bases between. This CDR3 is CSVDPGGTGELFF. The CDR3 nucleotides read TGCAGCGTTGACCCCGGGGGCACCGGGGAGCTGTTTTTT.

The genes are TRBV7-3 and TRBJ2-1; 8 bases align to TRBD1. The V and J ends lost 4 bases and 8 bases, in that order; junction bases with no gene match: 10. The germline V gene has CDR1 SGHTA and CDR2 FQGTGA. The length of the CDR3 is 15 residues. CDR3 region: CASSSTGQGWDEQFF. The CDR3 DNA reads TGTGCCAGCAGCTCTACAGGACAGGGTTGGGATGAGCAGTTCTTC.

The chain joins TRBV30 to TRBJ2-1; a weak D match, TRBD2 (5 bases). The CDR3 has 12 residues. The germline gives CDR1 GTSNPN, CDR2 SVGIG (reference sequence). With 7 bases removed from V and 4 bases from J, the gap between germline ends came to 11 bases. DNA for the CDR3: TGTGCCTTGGGTCGAGGGTACAATGAGCAGTTCTTC. It encodes CALGRGYNEQFF. Full variable domain (rest looked up from reference TRBV30 and TRBJ2-1): SQTIHQWPATLVQPVGSPLSLECTVEGTSNPNLYWYRQAAGRGLQLLFYSVGIGQISSEVPQNLSASRPQDRQFILSSKKLLLSDSGFYLCALGRGYNEQFFGPGTRLTVL.

This chain connects TRBV4-3 to TRBJ2-1; 7 bases are shared with TRBD2. V lost 0 bases to trimming and J lost 2 bases; unmatched junction nucleotides: 10. Germline assignment: CDR1 LGHNA and CDR2 YSLEER. There are 18 residues in the CDR3. The CDR3 DNA reads TGCGCCAGCAGCCAAGATCGAGCCGGGGGGATCCCCTACAATGAGCAGTTCTTC. This translates into CASSQDRAGGIPYNEQFF.